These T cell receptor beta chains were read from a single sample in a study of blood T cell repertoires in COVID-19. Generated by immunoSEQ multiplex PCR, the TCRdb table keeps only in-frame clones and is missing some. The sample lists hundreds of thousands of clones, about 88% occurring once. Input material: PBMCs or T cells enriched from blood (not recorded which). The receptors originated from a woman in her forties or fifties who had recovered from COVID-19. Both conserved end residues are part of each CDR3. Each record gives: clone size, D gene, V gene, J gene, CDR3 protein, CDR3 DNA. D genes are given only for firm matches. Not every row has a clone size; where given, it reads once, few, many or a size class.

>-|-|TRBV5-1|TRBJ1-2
CASTTGEQHYGYTF
TGCGCCAGCACCACTGGCGAACAGCACTATGGCTACACCTTC
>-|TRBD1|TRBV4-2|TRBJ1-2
CASSQDLGTGGYGYTF
TGTGCCAGCAGCCAAGATTTGGGGACAGGGGGTTATGGCTACACCTTC
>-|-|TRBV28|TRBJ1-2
CASSLSGANYGYTF
TGTGCCAGCAGTTTAAGCGGAGCTAACTATGGCTACACCTTC
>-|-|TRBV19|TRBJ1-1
CASSMTQNTEAFF
TGTGCCAGTAGTATGACACAGAACACTGAAGCTTTCTTT
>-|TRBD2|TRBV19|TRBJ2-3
CASSSSTSGVSTDTQYF
TGTGCCAGTAGCTCTTCGACTAGCGGAGTAAGCACAGATACGCAGTATTTT
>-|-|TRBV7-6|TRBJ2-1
CASSQESSSYNEQFF
TGTGCCAGCAGCCAGGAATCGAGCTCCTACAATGAGCAGTTCTTC
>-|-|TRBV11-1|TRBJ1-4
CASSSDGATNEKLFF
TGTGCCAGCAGTTCTGACGGGGCAACTAATGAAAAACTGTTTTTT
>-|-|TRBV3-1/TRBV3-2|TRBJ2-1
CASSPLIADSYNEQFF
TGTGCCAGCAGCCCTCTAATAGCCGACTCCTACAATGAGCAGTTCTTC
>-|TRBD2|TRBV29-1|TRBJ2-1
CSATSGSGGYNEQFF
TGCAGCGCCACTAGCGGGTCAGGGGGTTACAATGAGCAGTTCTTC
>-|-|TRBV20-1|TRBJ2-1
CSAKKRNEQFF
TGCAGTGCTAAGAAGCGCAATGAGCAGTTCTTC
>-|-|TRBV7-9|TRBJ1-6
CASRPPGESSYNSPLHF
TGTGCCAGCAGGCCTCCAGGGGAGAGCTCCTATAATTCACCCCTCCACTTT
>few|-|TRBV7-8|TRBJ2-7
CASSLILSYEQYF
TGTGCCAGCAGCTTAATACTATCCTACGAGCAGTACTTC
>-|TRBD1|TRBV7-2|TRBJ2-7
CASSSGQGLSVEQYF
TGTGCCAGCAGCTCCGGACAGGGGCTCTCCGTCGAGCAGTACTTC
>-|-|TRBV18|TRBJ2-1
CASSRLGSSYNEQFF
TGTGCCAGCTCGCGACTAGGGAGCTCCTACAATGAGCAGTTCTTC
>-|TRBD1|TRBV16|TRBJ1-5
CASSDRGKTRNQPQHF
TGTGCCAGCAGCGACAGGGGGAAAACCCGCAATCAGCCCCAGCATTTT
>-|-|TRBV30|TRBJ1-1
CAWSFINTEAFF
TGTGCCTGGAGTTTTATAAACACTGAAGCTTTCTTT
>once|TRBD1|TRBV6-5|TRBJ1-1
CASSPTGYEAFF
TGTGCCAGCAGTCCGACAGGGTATGAAGCTTTCTTT
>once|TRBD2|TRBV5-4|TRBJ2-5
CTSSFYSGTSGREETQYF
TGTACCAGCAGCTTTTATTCCGGGACTAGCGGGAGGGAAGAGACCCAGTACTTC
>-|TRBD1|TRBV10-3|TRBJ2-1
CAISSRDRGKTEQFF
TGTGCCATCAGCTCCCGGGACAGGGGGAAAACTGAGCAGTTCTTC
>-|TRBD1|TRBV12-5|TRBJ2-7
CASGEGDRGYEQYF
TGTGCTAGTGGCGAAGGGGACAGGGGTTACGAGCAGTACTTC
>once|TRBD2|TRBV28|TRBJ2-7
CASSLTGGPHEQYF
TGTGCCAGCAGTTTAACGGGAGGGCCCCACGAGCAGTACTTC
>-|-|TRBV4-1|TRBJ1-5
CASSRKVTGDSNQPQHF
TGCGCCAGCAGCCGAAAAGTGACCGGAGATAGCAATCAGCCCCAGCATTTT
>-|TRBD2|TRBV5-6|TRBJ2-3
CASTSSGSRSTDTQYF
TGTGCCAGCACCAGTAGCGGGAGCCGTAGCACAGATACGCAGTATTTT
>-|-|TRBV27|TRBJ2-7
CASGVSSYEQYF
TGTGCCAGCGGAGTGAGCTCCTACGAGCAGTACTTC
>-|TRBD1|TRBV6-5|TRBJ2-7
CASSSTGAYEAYEQYF
TGTGCCAGCAGTTCGACAGGGGCCTACGAGGCTTACGAGCAGTACTTC
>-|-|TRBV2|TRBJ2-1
CASAPYYEQFF
TGTGCCAGCGCTCCCTACTATGAGCAGTTCTTC
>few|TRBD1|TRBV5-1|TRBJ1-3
CASSSDRVNTIYF
TGCGCCAGCAGCTCCGACAGGGTAAACACCATATATTTT
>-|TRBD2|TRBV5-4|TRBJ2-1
CASSRTSGSYNEQFF
TGTGCCAGCAGCCGGACTAGCGGGTCCTACAATGAGCAGTTCTTC
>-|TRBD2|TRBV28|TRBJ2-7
CASSLTSGLPYF
TGTGCCAGCAGTTTAACTAGCGGCCTCCCGTACTTC
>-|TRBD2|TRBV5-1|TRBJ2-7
CASSLSTGRALDEQYF
TGCGCCAGCAGCTTGTCAACCGGGAGGGCCTTGGACGAGCAGTACTTC
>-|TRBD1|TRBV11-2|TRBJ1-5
CASSTRTGGPDQPQHF
TGTGCCAGCAGCACTAGGACAGGGGGACCGGACCAGCCCCAGCATTTT
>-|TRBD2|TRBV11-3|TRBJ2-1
CASSSKREGEQFF
TGTGCCAGCAGCTCAAAGAGGGAGGGCGAGCAGTTCTTC
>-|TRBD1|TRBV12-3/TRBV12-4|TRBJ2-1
CASSQDRGYEQFF
TGTGCCAGCAGTCAGGACAGGGGTTATGAGCAGTTCTTC
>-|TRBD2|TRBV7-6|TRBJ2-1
CASSLEASGNMNEQFF
TGTGCCAGCAGCTTAGAGGCTAGCGGGAATATGAATGAGCAGTTCTTC
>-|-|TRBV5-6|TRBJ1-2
CASSFVTISNYGYTF
TGTGCCAGCAGCTTTGTAACAATATCTAACTATGGCTACACCTTC
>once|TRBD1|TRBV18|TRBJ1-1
CASSEQGYTEAFF
TGTGCCAGCTCCGAACAGGGGTACACTGAAGCTTTCTTT
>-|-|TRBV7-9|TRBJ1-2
CASSYLLSTHGYTF
TGTGCCAGCAGCTATTTGCTTTCGACACACGGCTACACCTTC
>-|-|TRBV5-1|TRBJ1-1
CASSFGASTEAFF
TGCGCCAGCAGCTTTGGGGCCAGCACTGAAGCTTTCTTT
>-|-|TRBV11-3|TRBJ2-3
CASSYGGTRTDTQYF
TGTGCCAGCAGCTATGGGGGGACCCGCACAGATACGCAGTATTTT
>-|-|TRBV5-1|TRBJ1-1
CASSLVSAGAAGNTEAFF
TGCGCCAGCAGCTTGGTTTCGGCAGGGGCGGCTGGGAACACTGAAGCTTTCTTT
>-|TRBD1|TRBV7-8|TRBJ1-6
CAIQDRRSSYNSPLHF
TGTGCCATCCAGGACAGGAGGAGCTCCTATAATTCACCCCTCCACTTT
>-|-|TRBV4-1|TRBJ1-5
CASSHVNQPQHF
TGCGCCAGCAGCCACGTCAATCAGCCCCAGCATTTT
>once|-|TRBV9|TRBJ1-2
CASSSPKSGAANYGYTF
TGTGCCAGCAGCTCCCCCAAGTCAGGGGCAGCTAACTATGGCTACACCTTC
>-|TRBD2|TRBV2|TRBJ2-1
CASMRLAGVYNEQFF
TGTGCCAGCATGCGACTAGCGGGAGTTTACAATGAGCAGTTCTTC
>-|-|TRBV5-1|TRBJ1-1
CASTEGAINTEAFF
TGCGCCAGCACGGAAGGGGCCATCAACACTGAAGCTTTCTTT
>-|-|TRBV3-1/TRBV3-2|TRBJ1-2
CASSQGWAPFYGYTF
TGTGCCAGCAGCCAAGGGTGGGCCCCTTTTTATGGCTACACCTTC
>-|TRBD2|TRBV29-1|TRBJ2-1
CSAGTSGSSYNEQFF
TGCAGCGCTGGGACTAGCGGGAGCTCCTACAATGAGCAGTTCTTC
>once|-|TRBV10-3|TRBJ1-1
CAISESTENTEAFF
TGTGCCATCAGTGAGAGTACAGAGAACACTGAAGCTTTCTTT
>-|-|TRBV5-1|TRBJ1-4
CASSLGQGPEKLFF
TGCGCCAGCAGCTTGGGGCAGGGGCCCGAAAAACTGTTTTTT
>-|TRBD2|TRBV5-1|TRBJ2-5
CASSLALAGWETQYF
TGCGCCAGCAGCTTGGCACTAGCGGGATGGGAGACCCAGTACTTC